This TCR beta chain was sequenced during a study of identical twins. Findings and limits, study-wide: The models gave estimates that fell short of the out-of-frame TCR alpha sharing seen in monozygotic twins.

Germline V gene data show CDR1 as LGHNA and CDR2 as YNFKEQ. The CDR3 has 18 residues. The trim removed 3 bases at V and 3 bases at J, leaving 14 bases unmatched. This clonotype showed up many times. The antigen is unknown. Template switching added a universal primer binding site, and final cDNA carried unique molecular identifiers. TCRdb re-derived calls from the 5' RACE reads in MiXCR, one entry per CDR3 protein. The sample lists about 570,000 distinct CDR3 sequences; over 8.5% were seen once. The data were also submitted as part of a second study, on yellow fever vaccine responses in identical twins. That paper states: After vaccination, twins' T cell response reportedly seemed partly convergent, partly personalized.

This receptor was obtained from a woman between 18 and 29 years old in good health. The genes are TRBV4-2 and TRBJ2-7; TRBD1 matches 10 bases. Sequencing was carried out using PBMCs. CDR3 in DNA: TGTGCCAGCAGCCACGCAAAATGGGGACAGGGGAGAAACTACGAGCAGTACTTC. This encodes CASSHAKWGQGRNYEQYF.